This TCR beta chain came from a study of cytomegalovirus exposure and HLA in healthy donors. Notes on the study in general: TCR beta sequences reportedly predicted most subjects' HLA-A and HLA-B alleles accurately.

This clone has a handful of counts. Its antigen is still unknown. The PCR ran on 60 Vbeta and 13 Jbeta primers. Assay used: immunoSEQ multiplex PCR; TCRdb lists only in-frame clones, some missing. The sample records about 150,000 clones, roughly 80% being singletons. The CDR3 consists of 15 residues. V dropped 0 bases and J dropped 5 bases, with 10 bases sitting between them. Germline values: CDR1 SGHTA, CDR2 FQGNSA. The sample taken for sequencing was PBMCs. This sequence joins TRBV7-2 and TRBJ1-4; D perhaps matches TRBD1 (5 bases). The receptor was derived from a man aged 40-49 years in good health and CMV-seropositive. The chain's CDR3 is CASSLARGGNEKLFF. CDR3 nucleotides: TGTGCCAGCAGCTTAGCGAGGGGAGGGAATGAAAAACTGTTTTTT.